This T cell receptor (beta chain) was sequenced in a study of PD-1 blockade in classical Hodgkin lymphoma. In every patient, relapse followed autologous stem cell transplantation, while exposure to brentuximab vedotin differed. The trim removed 1 base at V and 4 bases at J, leaving 6 bases unmatched. CDR1 is LNHDA, CDR2 SQIVND, per germline (reference sequence). The CDR3 extends over 15 amino acids. Method: immunoSEQ multiplex PCR; TCRdb's copy keeps in-frame clones and lacks some. Of 10,000 to 13,000 clones in the sample, approximately 72% are singletons; the top ten hold almost 35%. Regarding the study as a whole: Significantly greater TCR diversity emerged by C4D1 in CD4+ cells but not CD8+ cells. Those patients who began receiving nivolumab less than 1 year after ASCT had lower diversity, and they were excluded.

As for this clone: Antigen specificity is unknown.

This TCR came from a human donor with classical Hodgkin lymphoma. This chain uses TRBV19 with TRBJ2-5, with 7 bases identical to TRBD1. Sequenced here: peripheral blood mononuclear cells (PBMCs), sampled at baseline. The CDR3 DNA is TGTGCCAGTAGTATAGGAGGGGGCGGAGGAGAGACCCAGTACTTC. It codes for CASSIGGGGGETQYF.